A selection of T cell receptor beta chains follows, all from one sample in a study of T cells in Graves' hyperthyroidism and ophthalmopathy. TCRdb passed the multiplex PCR reads through MiXCR, listing each CDR3 protein once. The data hold 500,000 to 650,000 distinct CDR3 sequences, with more than 14% observed a single time. Sequencing was carried out using blood. The receptors were gathered from a woman aged 45-65 years with Graves' ophthalmopathy. Both conserved end residues are part of each CDR3. D genes are given only for firm matches. Size is omitted from some rows. Given values are once, few, many or a class for expanded clones.

j_gene | abundance | d_gene | v_gene | CDR3aa | CDR3nt
TRBJ1-1 | - | - | TRBV5-1 | CASSWMGGFMTSSEAFF | TGCGCCAGCAGCTGGATGGGAGGGTTCATGACCTCCTCTGAAGCTTTCTTT
TRBJ2-1 | many | TRBD2 | TRBV20-1 | CSAKERYSGRPPPGNEQFF | TGCAGTGCTAAGGAAAGGTATAGCGGGAGGCCCCCCCCGGGCAATGAGCAGTTCTTC
TRBJ2-5 | - | TRBD1 | TRBV24-1 | CATSDAIGTVQETQYF | TGTGCCACCAGTGATGCCATTGGGACAGTCCAAGAGACCCAGTACTTC
TRBJ1-1 | - | - | TRBV30 | CAWSDRSRRGTEAFF | TGTGCCTGGAGTGATCGATCGAGACGGGGCACTGAAGCTTTCTTT
TRBJ2-1 | many | - | TRBV13 | CASSLESSYNEQFF | TGTGCCAGCAGCTTAGAGTCGAGCTACAATGAGCAGTTCTTC
TRBJ2-7 | - | TRBD2 | TRBV7-9 | CASTLGGKSSYEQYF | TGTGCCAGCACCCTGGGGGGGAAAAGCTCCTACGAGCAGTACTTC
TRBJ2-7 | many | - | TRBV29-1 | CSVGRNSYEQYF | TGCAGCGTCGGGCGTAACTCCTACGAGCAGTACTTC
TRBJ1-5 | many | TRBD1 | TRBV28 | CASSLSLTGTSNQPQHF | TGTGCCAGCAGTTTGTCACTGACAGGGACAAGCAATCAGCCCCAGCATTTT
TRBJ2-3 | - | TRBD2 | TRBV5-1 | CASSKIAGVTDTQYF | TGCGCCAGCAGTAAGATAGCGGGAGTCACAGATACGCAGTATTTT
TRBJ2-2 | many | TRBD2 | TRBV27 | CASRLGLAGAGELFF | TGTGCCAGCAGGCTGGGACTAGCGGGAGCCGGGGAGCTGTTTTTT
TRBJ1-2 | - | - | TRBV27 | CASSLLGGPNYGYTF | TGTGCCAGCAGTTTATTGGGGGGACCTAACTATGGCTACACCTTC
TRBJ2-1 | - | - | TRBV20-1 | CSAYRRNEQFF | TGCAGTGCTTACAGACGGAATGAGCAGTTCTTC
TRBJ2-7 | few | TRBD2 | TRBV27 | CASRDFYSSGLSYEQYF | TGTGCCAGCAGGGATTTCTATTCTAGCGGACTCTCCTACGAGCAGTACTTC
TRBJ2-3 | - | - | TRBV5-1 | CASKDDNTDTQYF | TGCGCCAGCAAGGACGACAATACAGATACGCAGTATTTT
TRBJ2-1 | many | - | TRBV27 | CASMMGRYNEQFF | TGTGCCAGCATGATGGGACGGTACAATGAGCAGTTCTTC
TRBJ2-7 | many | TRBD2 | TRBV6-1 | CASSQPSGTSGDEQYF | TGTGCCAGCAGTCAACCTTCCGGGACTAGCGGCGACGAGCAGTACTTC
TRBJ1-1 | many | TRBD1 | TRBV28 | CASSPGQGASEAFF | TGTGCCAGCAGTCCGGGACAGGGGGCGAGTGAAGCTTTCTTT
TRBJ2-3 | many | - | TRBV7-3 | CASSPLGGPDTQYF | TGTGCCAGCAGCCCCCTCGGGGGGCCAGATACGCAGTATTTT
TRBJ1-1 | many | - | TRBV3-1 | CASSPHGGSTEAFF | TGTGCCAGCAGCCCCCACGGGGGATCCACTGAAGCTTTCTTT
TRBJ2-6 | many | - | TRBV7-9 | CASSLRGSGANVLTF | TGTGCCAGCAGCTTAAGAGGGTCTGGGGCCAACGTCCTGACTTTC
TRBJ2-1 | few | - | TRBV2 | CASSATPHSYNEQFF | TGTGCCAGCAGTGCTACACCCCACTCCTACAATGAGCAGTTCTTC
TRBJ2-7 | many | - | TRBV9 | CASSPSGTTVVNEQYF | TGTGCCAGCAGCCCGAGCGGGACAACTGTAGTCAACGAGCAGTACTTC
TRBJ2-7 | few | - | TRBV29-1 | CSVEVVAPQPREQYF | TGCAGCGTTGAAGTGGTGGCGCCCCAGCCGCGGGAGCAGTACTTC
TRBJ1-6 | many | - | TRBV12-3/TRBV12-4 | CASSPGNYNSPLHF | TGTGCCAGCAGCCCGGGAAATTATAATTCACCCCTCCACTTT
TRBJ2-7 | many | TRBD2 | TRBV9 | CASSPRTSDEQYF | TGTGCCAGCAGCCCTCGGACTAGCGACGAGCAGTACTTC
TRBJ2-1 | many | - | TRBV12-3/TRBV12-4 | CASSTRPSDEQFF | TGTGCCAGCAGTACCCGACCCTCCGATGAGCAGTTCTTC
TRBJ2-2 | - | - | TRBV20-1 | CSAREQLFGLFF | TGCAGTGCTAGAGAACAGCTTTTCGGGCTGTTTTTT
TRBJ2-7 | many | TRBD2 | TRBV20-1 | CSAGGLLAGSYEQYF | TGCAGTGCGGGAGGGCTCCTAGCGGGATCCTACGAGCAGTACTTC
TRBJ1-1 | few | - | TRBV6-1 | CASRSTGSDPEAFF | TGTGCCAGCAGGTCCACTGGGAGTGACCCTGAAGCTTTCTTT
TRBJ2-7 | - | - | TRBV6-1 | CASSEGGTDYEQYF | TGTGCCAGCAGTGAGGGGGGGACAGACTACGAGCAGTACTTC
TRBJ2-1 | - | - | TRBV19 | CASSIRDYNEQFF | TGTGCCAGTAGTATACGGGACTACAATGAGCAGTTCTTC
TRBJ1-2 | many | TRBD1 | TRBV7-8 | CASSPDGDRHGYTF | TGTGCCAGCAGCCCAGACGGGGACAGGCATGGCTACACCTTC
TRBJ2-7 | few | - | TRBV24-1 | CATSDSQPPYEQYF | TGTGCCACCAGTGATTCTCAGCCCCCCTACGAGCAGTACTTC
TRBJ2-2 | many | - | TRBV5-1 | CASSLVRANTGELFF | TGTGCCAGCAGCTTGGTTCGCGCGAACACCGGGGAGCTGTTTTTT
TRBJ1-1 | - | - | TRBV4-2 | CASSLGGLYSEAFF | TGTGCCAGCAGCCTTGGGGGTTTGTATTCTGAAGCTTTCTTT
TRBJ1-6 | - | - | TRBV12-3/TRBV12-4 | CASSSRGLLLHF | TGTGCCAGCAGTTCCCGGGGTTTGCTCCTCCACTTT
TRBJ2-7 | many | TRBD1 | TRBV2 | CASNLDRATYEQYF | TGTGCCAGCAACTTGGACAGGGCTACCTACGAGCAGTACTTC
TRBJ2-1 | few | TRBD1 | TRBV12-3/TRBV12-4 | CASKKTGGGDEQFF | TGTGCCAGCAAAAAGACAGGGGGGGGTGATGAGCAGTTCTTC
TRBJ2-7 | - | - | TRBV19 | CASSISVHEQYF | TGTGCCAGTAGTATAAGCGTCCATGAGCAGTACTTC
TRBJ2-5 | many | TRBD2 | TRBV7-2 | CASGPSGYNRETQYF | TGTGCCAGCGGACCTAGCGGCTACAACCGGGAGACCCAGTACTTC
TRBJ2-1 | many | - | TRBV7-9 | CASSPAAGTSYNEQFF | TGTGCCAGCAGCCCCGCCGCAGGGACATCCTACAATGAGCAGTTCTTC
TRBJ2-7 | - | TRBD2 | TRBV5-1 | CASSHTPGLAGVYYEQYF | TGCGCCAGCAGCCACACTCCGGGACTAGCGGGAGTATACTACGAGCAGTACTTC
TRBJ1-2 | few | TRBD1 | TRBV11-2 | CASSSRDRITNYGYTF | TGTGCCAGCAGCTCCCGGGACAGGATTACTAACTATGGCTACACCTTC
TRBJ2-2 | - | - | TRBV4-3 | CASSQDLMNTGELFF | TGCGCCAGCAGCCAAGATTTAATGAACACCGGGGAGCTGTTTTTT
TRBJ1-1 | - | TRBD1 | TRBV19 | CASRAGTGAGNTEAFF | TGTGCCAGTAGGGCCGGGACAGGGGCGGGGAACACTGAAGCTTTCTTT
TRBJ1-5 | many | - | TRBV6-2/TRBV6-3 | CASSPRHVNQPQHF | TGTGCCAGCAGCCCTAGACACGTGAACCAGCCCCAGCATTTT
TRBJ2-7 | many | TRBD2 | TRBV28 | CASSILAAHGSGRAGYEQYF | TGTGCCAGCAGTATTTTAGCGGCCCACGGTAGCGGGAGGGCCGGATACGAGCAGTACTTC
TRBJ2-7 | many | - | TRBV20-1 | CSATSPVTVSHEQYF | TGCAGTGCCACTAGCCCTGTGACAGTTTCCCACGAGCAGTACTTC
TRBJ1-6 | many | - | TRBV30 | CAWSVRGSPLHF | TGTGCCTGGAGTGTACGTGGGTCACCCCTCCACTTT
TRBJ2-5 | many | - | TRBV28 | CASTARLETQYF | TGTGCCAGCACTGCCCGGTTAGAGACCCAGTACTTC
TRBJ2-2 | many | TRBD1 | TRBV2 | CAWTGRPTNTGELFF | TGTGCCTGGACAGGGCGACCCACGAACACCGGGGAGCTGTTTTTT
TRBJ2-2 | many | - | TRBV2 | CASKREFTGELFF | TGTGCCAGCAAGCGAGAGTTCACCGGGGAGCTGTTTTTT
TRBJ1-6 | few | - | TRBV7-9 | CASSLPEGNNSPLHF | TGTGCCAGCAGCTTACCCGAGGGAAATAATTCACCCCTCCACTTT
TRBJ2-2 | - | TRBD2 | TRBV20-1 | CSARPGLAGAGELFF | TGCAGTGCGCGACCGGGACTAGCGGGAGCCGGGGAGCTGTTTTTT
TRBJ1-6 | few | - | TRBV6-1 | CASREESADHSPLHF | TGTGCCAGCAGAGAAGAATCGGCGGATCATTCACCCCTCCACTTT
TRBJ1-5 | many | - | TRBV27 | CASGYRAFQPQHF | TGTGCCAGCGGCTACAGGGCCTTTCAGCCCCAGCATTTT
TRBJ2-5 | few | - | TRBV4-3 | CASSQAGVGPQETQYF | TGCGCCAGCAGCCAAGCCGGGGTAGGTCCCCAAGAGACCCAGTACTTC
TRBJ2-1 | few | TRBD1 | TRBV9 | CASTPDIGTGAYNEQFF | TGTGCCAGCACCCCCGACATCGGGACAGGTGCGTACAATGAGCAGTTCTTC
TRBJ2-3 | many | - | TRBV5-1 | CASSQEDAGFGTDTQYF | TGCGCCAGCAGCCAGGAAGATGCAGGGTTTGGCACAGATACGCAGTATTTT